A selection of T cell receptor beta chains follows, all from one sample in a study of T cells in Graves' hyperthyroidism and ophthalmopathy. TCRdb itself ran the multiplex PCR reads through MiXCR, one entry per CDR3 protein. The profile shows about 720,000 distinct CDR3 sequences, around 19% of them singletons. The source material was blood. These receptor sequences come from a woman aged 45-65 years with Graves' hyperthyroidism that later progressed to Graves' ophthalmopathy. CDR3s include the opening cysteine and the closing phenylalanine or tryptophan. The order of the fields is J gene, clone size, D gene, V gene, CDR3 DNA, CDR3 protein. The D gene is left open where the match is weak. Where a row states a size, it is once, few, many or the class of an expanded clone; other rows omit it.

j_call: TRBJ2-3; clone_size: .; d_call: .; v_call: TRBV20-1; cdr3_nt: TGCAGTGCTGGAGCTAGCATCAACACAGATACGCAGTATTTT; cdr3_aa: CSAGASINTDTQYF
j_call: TRBJ2-3; clone_size: many; d_call: TRBD2; v_call: TRBV28; cdr3_nt: TGTGCCAGCTGCCAATCTAGCGGGTACACAGATACGCAGTATTTT; cdr3_aa: CASCQSSGYTDTQYF
j_call: TRBJ1-5; clone_size: .; d_call: .; v_call: TRBV29-1; cdr3_nt: TGCAGCGTTGCCGACCAACACCGGCGGGTGCATTTT; cdr3_aa: CSVADQHRRVHF
j_call: TRBJ1-2; clone_size: .; d_call: .; v_call: TRBV10-3; cdr3_nt: TGTGCCATCAATCTAGACAGTGGCCATGGCTACACCTTC; cdr3_aa: CAINLDSGHGYTF
j_call: TRBJ2-7; clone_size: few; d_call: .; v_call: TRBV28; cdr3_nt: TGTGCCAGCAGTTCTCTCATGGGACATCACTACGAGCAGTACTTC; cdr3_aa: CASSSLMGHHYEQYF
j_call: TRBJ1-2; clone_size: few; d_call: .; v_call: TRBV6-1; cdr3_nt: TGTGCCAGCAGTGAACACAGGGCAGTTAGCTATGGCTACACCTTC; cdr3_aa: CASSEHRAVSYGYTF
j_call: TRBJ1-1; clone_size: .; d_call: TRBD1; v_call: TRBV4-1; cdr3_nt: TGCGCCAGCAGCCTCTACCTTGGGACAGGGAGGGGTCGGGCGAACACTGAAGCTTTCTTT; cdr3_aa: CASSLYLGTGRGRANTEAFF
j_call: TRBJ2-3; clone_size: many; d_call: .; v_call: TRBV9; cdr3_nt: TGTGCCAGCAGCGTAGGAGGGTCGAGCACAGATACGCAGTATTTT; cdr3_aa: CASSVGGSSTDTQYF
j_call: TRBJ2-3; clone_size: many; d_call: .; v_call: TRBV30; cdr3_nt: TGTGCCTGGAGTGTGGTCGCAGATACGCAGTATTTT; cdr3_aa: CAWSVVADTQYF
j_call: TRBJ2-3; clone_size: many; d_call: .; v_call: TRBV5-1; cdr3_nt: TGCGCCAGCAGCGAGCTACAGGCTGGCACAGATACGCAGTATTTT; cdr3_aa: CASSELQAGTDTQYF
j_call: TRBJ2-7; clone_size: many; d_call: .; v_call: TRBV12-3/TRBV12-4; cdr3_nt: TGTGCCAGCAGTTTTACCAGGGGAGTCTACGAGCAGTACTTC; cdr3_aa: CASSFTRGVYEQYF
j_call: TRBJ2-5; clone_size: .; d_call: TRBD2; v_call: TRBV24-1; cdr3_nt: TGTGCCACCAGTGATTTGAGTCTAGCGGGGCGGGAGACCCAGTACTTC; cdr3_aa: CATSDLSLAGRETQYF
j_call: TRBJ1-2; clone_size: .; d_call: .; v_call: TRBV6-6; cdr3_nt: TGTGCCAGCAGTTACTCCGACACCGATAACTATGGCTACACCTTC; cdr3_aa: CASSYSDTDNYGYTF
j_call: TRBJ1-2; clone_size: .; d_call: .; v_call: TRBV7-9; cdr3_nt: TGTGCCAGCAGCTTAGGGACGGTAACTAACTATGGCTACACCTTC; cdr3_aa: CASSLGTVTNYGYTF
j_call: TRBJ1-6; clone_size: .; d_call: .; v_call: TRBV6-2/TRBV6-3; cdr3_nt: TGTGCCAGCAGTCCCTACGGGGGCTATAATTCACCCCTCCACTTT; cdr3_aa: CASSPYGGYNSPLHF
j_call: TRBJ1-2; clone_size: many; d_call: .; v_call: TRBV3-1; cdr3_nt: TGTGCCAGCAGCACCCGACAGATCTATGGCTACACCTTC; cdr3_aa: CASSTRQIYGYTF
j_call: TRBJ2-1; clone_size: .; d_call: TRBD2; v_call: TRBV20-1; cdr3_nt: TGCAGTGCTAGGGAAACTAGCGGGGGGACCTACAATGAGCAGTTCTTC; cdr3_aa: CSARETSGGTYNEQFF
j_call: TRBJ2-3; clone_size: many; d_call: .; v_call: TRBV2; cdr3_nt: TGTGCCGCAAGCGGGACAGGACGTGGCTCAGATACGCAGTATTTT; cdr3_aa: CAASGTGRGSDTQYF
j_call: TRBJ2-3; clone_size: many; d_call: TRBD2; v_call: TRBV7-9; cdr3_nt: TGTGCCAGCAGCTCCCTGACTAGCGGGGCGGTTAGCGATACGCAGTATTTT; cdr3_aa: CASSSLTSGAVSDTQYF
j_call: TRBJ2-5; clone_size: many; d_call: .; v_call: TRBV12-3/TRBV12-4; cdr3_nt: TGTGCCAGCAGTGAGTCCCGGGACAAGCAAGAGACCCAGTACTTC; cdr3_aa: CASSESRDKQETQYF
j_call: TRBJ2-7; clone_size: many; d_call: .; v_call: TRBV7-9; cdr3_nt: TGTGCCAGCAGCCCTCCCGGGGGGCTTTGGGACGAGCAGTACTTC; cdr3_aa: CASSPPGGLWDEQYF
j_call: TRBJ2-7; clone_size: once; d_call: .; v_call: TRBV18; cdr3_nt: TGTGCCAGCTCACCACCAAATGCGGCCAGGGGCTCCTACGAGCAGTACTTC; cdr3_aa: CASSPPNAARGSYEQYF
j_call: TRBJ1-4; clone_size: many; d_call: TRBD1; v_call: TRBV12-3/TRBV12-4; cdr3_nt: TGTGCCAGCAGCCCTGGACAGGGGGCTGAAAAACTGTTTTTT; cdr3_aa: CASSPGQGAEKLFF
j_call: TRBJ1-6; clone_size: many; d_call: .; v_call: TRBV11-2; cdr3_nt: TGTGCCAGCAGCTTATTAGGGCAGGATAATTCACCCCTCCACTTT; cdr3_aa: CASSLLGQDNSPLHF
j_call: TRBJ2-5; clone_size: .; d_call: TRBD1; v_call: TRBV4-2; cdr3_nt: TGTGCCAGCAGCCAAGAGGGACAGGGGACCGAGACCCAGTACTTC; cdr3_aa: CASSQEGQGTETQYF
j_call: TRBJ1-2; clone_size: many; d_call: .; v_call: TRBV30; cdr3_nt: TGTGCCTGGAGTGGGGGACCTCTCTATGGCTACACCTTC; cdr3_aa: CAWSGGPLYGYTF
j_call: TRBJ1-5; clone_size: few; d_call: .; v_call: TRBV19; cdr3_nt: TGTGCCAGCGCGGGAACCCACAATCAGCCCCAGCATTTT; cdr3_aa: CASAGTHNQPQHF
j_call: TRBJ2-7; clone_size: many; d_call: .; v_call: TRBV3-1; cdr3_nt: TGTGCCAGCAGCAAAGGACGAGCCTACGAGCAGTACTTC; cdr3_aa: CASSKGRAYEQYF
j_call: TRBJ1-1; clone_size: few; d_call: .; v_call: TRBV7-2; cdr3_nt: TGTGCCAGCAGCTTAGTCTGGGGTGAAGCTTTCTTT; cdr3_aa: CASSLVWGEAFF
j_call: TRBJ2-5; clone_size: many; d_call: .; v_call: TRBV10-2; cdr3_nt: TGCGCCAGCACCAAGCCCGGGGCGGGACAAGTGTCCCAAGAGACCCAGTACTTC; cdr3_aa: CASTKPGAGQVSQETQYF
j_call: TRBJ2-2; clone_size: .; d_call: .; v_call: TRBV13; cdr3_nt: TGTGCCAGCAGCCAGGAGGTGGGAGCGAACACCGGGGAGCTGTTTTTT; cdr3_aa: CASSQEVGANTGELFF
j_call: TRBJ2-2; clone_size: .; d_call: .; v_call: TRBV14; cdr3_nt: TGTGCCAGCAGCCAAGATCAGACACTGGCCCGAAACACCGGGGAGCTGTTTTTT; cdr3_aa: CASSQDQTLARNTGELFF
j_call: TRBJ1-2; clone_size: .; d_call: .; v_call: TRBV19; cdr3_nt: TGTGCCAGTAGTACCGTGGGTACCCGGGGCTATGGCTACACCTTC; cdr3_aa: CASSTVGTRGYGYTF
j_call: TRBJ1-2; clone_size: .; d_call: .; v_call: TRBV4-2; cdr3_nt: TGTGCCAGCAGCCAAGAGGGGGGAACAGGGTATGGCTACACCTTC; cdr3_aa: CASSQEGGTGYGYTF
j_call: TRBJ2-3; clone_size: many; d_call: .; v_call: TRBV13; cdr3_nt: TGTGCCAGCAGCTCGATTGGCCAGGGTCCAACAGATACGCAGTATTTT; cdr3_aa: CASSSIGQGPTDTQYF
j_call: TRBJ1-5; clone_size: few; d_call: .; v_call: TRBV6-2/TRBV6-3; cdr3_nt: TGTGCCAGCACCTTGGACACTTATGGCAATCAGCCCCAGCATTTT; cdr3_aa: CASTLDTYGNQPQHF
j_call: TRBJ2-7; clone_size: .; d_call: TRBD1; v_call: TRBV12-3/TRBV12-4; cdr3_nt: TGTGCCAGCACCCTGGGACAGGGCCACGAGCAGTACTTC; cdr3_aa: CASTLGQGHEQYF
j_call: TRBJ2-1; clone_size: many; d_call: .; v_call: TRBV30; cdr3_nt: TGTGCCTGGAGTGTGCCGAGTGGGTATGAGCAGTTCTTC; cdr3_aa: CAWSVPSGYEQFF
j_call: TRBJ2-3; clone_size: .; d_call: TRBD2; v_call: TRBV6-1; cdr3_nt: TGTGCCAGCAGTAAACCCCTAGCGGGGGGTGGGACAGATACGCAGTATTTT; cdr3_aa: CASSKPLAGGGTDTQYF
j_call: TRBJ1-1; clone_size: few; d_call: .; v_call: TRBV5-1; cdr3_nt: TGCGCCAGCGCCCGAAGAGGAACTGAAGCTTTCTTT; cdr3_aa: CASARRGTEAFF
j_call: TRBJ2-2; clone_size: many; d_call: .; v_call: TRBV28; cdr3_nt: TGTGCCAGCAGTTTTCAGGGGCAGGGGGAGCTGTTTTTT; cdr3_aa: CASSFQGQGELFF